This TCR beta chain was sequenced for a study of beta chain features in type 1 diabetes. Between the trimmed V and J ends, which lost 5 bases and 0 bases, there was a span of 14 bases. The germline V gene encodes CDR1 SGHTA and CDR2 FQGTGA. The CDR3 has 15 amino acids. A word on this clone: Its target is not known.

Regarding the study as a whole: For type 1 diabetes patients, VDJ junctions showed fewer insertions and more deletions. Shortening of TCRB CDR3s, moderate but significant, appeared in all four CD4+ subsets of Type 1 diabetes patients. Naive, central memory and Treg TCRB repertoires appeared more alike in patients than in healthy donors.

Expressed TCRB transcripts were sequenced because the entire RNA isolate underwent reverse transcription. Sequencing was performed with immunoSEQ multiplex PCR; in TCRdb, only in-frame clones are kept and a portion is missing. The table lists about 400,000 clones, 10% to 15% of them singletons. The V gene is TRBV7-3, the J gene TRBJ2-7, with TRBD2 as a possible D gene (5 bases). This sequence originates from a young man in good health. The sequenced sample consisted of naive CD4+ T cells from blood. In nucleotides, the CDR3 is TGTGCCAGCAGCCCACCCGGGGTGATCTCCTACGAGCAGTACTTC. As protein: CASSPPGVISYEQYF.